A selection of T cell receptor beta chains follows, all from one sample in a study of T cell responses to AZD1222 COVID-19 vaccine. The repertoire was sequenced with immunoSEQ multiplex PCR; TCRdb's copy has only in-frame clones and lacks some. Of approximately 110,000 clones listed, 88% are singletons. The specimen was peripheral blood, collected on day 0 of AZD1222 vaccination. These receptors all come from an adult in good health. Each CDR3 is given with its conserved first and last residue. The order of the fields is clone size, V gene, J gene, D gene, CDR3 protein, CDR3 DNA. The D gene is left open where the match is weak. Clone size is stated in some rows and not others, as once, few, many or a class when expanded.

-,TRBV2,TRBJ2-7,-,CASSTGFDYEQYF,TGTGCCAGCAGTACAGGGTTCGACTACGAGCAGTACTTC
-,TRBV5-1,TRBJ2-7,TRBD2,CASSDGKREGPYEQYF,TGCGCCAGCAGCGATGGAAAGCGGGAGGGCCCCTACGAGCAGTACTTC
-,TRBV11-2,TRBJ2-7,-,CASSLGAYAGSYEQYF,TGTGCCAGCAGCTTAGGGGCCTACGCGGGCTCCTACGAGCAGTACTTC
-,TRBV19,TRBJ2-2,TRBD1,CASSRRQGNTGELFF,TGTGCCAGTAGTCGTCGACAGGGGAACACCGGGGAGCTGTTTTTT
-,TRBV27,TRBJ2-4,-,CASSLISGFGKNIQYF,TGTGCCAGCAGTCTCATCAGCGGGTTTGGCAAAAACATTCAGTACTTC
-,TRBV10-3,TRBJ1-1,-,CAISDRGFGSTEAFF,TGTGCCATCAGTGACAGAGGATTTGGCTCGACTGAAGCTTTCTTT
-,TRBV10-3,TRBJ2-3,-,CAISEYDKQIGTQYF,TGTGCCATCAGTGAGTACGACAAGCAAATCGGTACGCAGTATTTT
-,TRBV7-3,TRBJ2-1,-,CASSLIEGLADEQFF,TGTGCCAGCAGCTTAATAGAAGGACTGGCCGATGAGCAGTTCTTC
-,TRBV4-3,TRBJ1-5,-,CASSQDPGSSQPQHF,TGCGCCAGCAGCCAAGATCCAGGGTCCAGTCAGCCCCAGCATTTT
-,TRBV7-9,TRBJ1-1,-,CASSTGQTTEAFF,TGTGCCAGCAGCACAGGACAGACCACTGAAGCTTTCTTT
once,TRBV4-3,TRBJ2-5,-,CASSQERGGQETQYF,TGCGCCAGCAGCCAAGAGAGGGGCGGTCAAGAGACCCAGTACTTC
few,TRBV4-2,TRBJ2-7,TRBD1,CASSQDEGQGGYEQYF,TGTGCCAGCAGCCAAGATGAGGGACAGGGGGGGTACGAGCAGTACTTC
-,TRBV2,TRBJ1-5,-,CASTQEGNQPQHF,TGTGCCAGCACCCAGGAGGGGAATCAGCCCCAGCATTTT
medium-sized,TRBV27,TRBJ2-7,-,CASSPGTPAQGSYEQYF,TGTGCCAGCAGTCCTGGGACCCCGGCTCAAGGCTCCTACGAGCAGTACTTC
-,TRBV18,TRBJ1-3,-,CASSPLTGTTSGNTIYF,TGTGCCAGCTCACCGCTTACCGGGACAACCTCTGGAAACACCATATATTTT
once,TRBV3-1/TRBV3-2,TRBJ1-6,-,CASSPGGLPLHF,TGTGCCAGCAGCCCAGGCGGGTTACCCCTCCACTTT
-,TRBV3-1/TRBV3-2,TRBJ2-1,-,CASSMEELFNNEQFF,TGTGCCAGCAGCATGGAGGAGTTGTTTAACAATGAGCAGTTCTTC
-,TRBV10-3,TRBJ1-2,-,CAIRNLDGTTYGYTF,TGTGCCATCAGGAATCTAGACGGTACAACTTATGGCTACACCTTC
-,TRBV6-6,TRBJ2-7,TRBD2,CASSRTSGGARGYEQYF,TGTGCCAGCAGCCGAACTAGCGGGGGGGCCCGGGGGTACGAGCAGTACTTC
-,TRBV7-8,TRBJ1-2,-,CASSQRRNDYGYTF,TGTGCCAGCAGCCAGAGACGGAATGACTATGGCTACACCTTC
-,TRBV27,TRBJ2-6,TRBD1,CASRRQGAIGANVLTF,TGTGCCAGCAGACGACAGGGGGCAATTGGGGCCAACGTCCTGACTTTC
-,TRBV11-3,TRBJ1-2,-,CASSLGSSEGGYTF,TGTGCCAGCAGTCTGGGATCTTCCGAGGGAGGCTACACCTTC
-,TRBV7-2,TRBJ2-2,TRBD1,CASSKGQSSTGELFF,TGTGCCAGCAGCAAGGGACAGAGTTCCACCGGGGAGCTGTTTTTT
-,TRBV6-2/TRBV6-3,TRBJ1-5,-,CASSRGLNQPQHF,TGTGCCAGCAGTAGGGGACTAAATCAGCCCCAGCATTTT
-,TRBV6-2/TRBV6-3,TRBJ1-4,-,CASSYSPAAGKLFF,TGTGCCAGCAGTTACTCCCCAGCCGCGGGAAAACTGTTTTTT
-,TRBV27,TRBJ2-7,TRBD2,CASRRLAGHYEQYF,TGTGCCAGCAGACGACTAGCGGGGCACTACGAGCAGTACTTC
-,TRBV27,TRBJ1-5,-,CASSEYSGTWSNQPQHF,TGTGCCAGCAGTGAATACTCCGGGACGTGGAGCAATCAGCCCCAGCATTTT
few,TRBV27,TRBJ2-3,-,CASSIQGKGTDTQYF,TGTGCCAGCAGTATCCAGGGGAAGGGCACAGATACGCAGTATTTT
-,TRBV24-1,TRBJ2-1,TRBD2,CATQTSGGADEQFF,TGTGCCACCCAAACTAGCGGGGGGGCCGATGAGCAGTTCTTC
-,TRBV5-1,TRBJ2-5,-,CASSPTGQETQYF,TGCGCCAGCAGCCCCACCGGGCAAGAGACCCAGTACTTC
-,TRBV9,TRBJ2-1,TRBD1,CASSATGGTYNEQFF,TGTGCCAGCAGCGCGACAGGGGGGACCTACAATGAGCAGTTCTTC
-,TRBV27,TRBJ2-7,TRBD2,CASGLGEGPYEQYF,TGTGCCAGCGGACTGGGGGAGGGCCCCTACGAGCAGTACTTC
-,TRBV5-1,TRBJ1-5,TRBD1,CASSLGGTENQPQHF,TGCGCCAGCAGCTTGGGGGGGACAGAGAATCAGCCCCAGCATTTT
-,TRBV6-6,TRBJ1-2,-,CASSWGGTNYGYTF,TGTGCCAGCAGTTGGGGAGGGACCAACTATGGCTACACCTTC
-,TRBV7-2,TRBJ1-2,-,CASSPGQRNYGYTF,TGTGCCAGCAGCCCAGGACAGAGAAACTATGGCTACACCTTC
once,TRBV15,TRBJ2-2,-,CATSRGLNTGELFF,TGTGCCACCAGCAGAGGGCTGAACACCGGGGAGCTGTTTTTT
-,TRBV29-1,TRBJ2-5,-,CSVQGVPRETQYF,TGCAGCGTCCAAGGGGTTCCTCGGGAGACCCAGTACTTC
-,TRBV9,TRBJ2-7,-,CASSVAPGHNSYEQYF,TGTGCCAGCAGCGTAGCTCCAGGACACAACTCCTACGAGCAGTACTTC
-,TRBV28,TRBJ1-4,-,CASSFQAGRQKLFF,TGTGCCAGCAGTTTCCAGGCAGGGCGGCAAAAACTGTTTTTT
-,TRBV2,TRBJ2-5,TRBD2,CASSARTRAIQETQYF,TGTGCCAGCAGTGCCCGGACTAGGGCCATCCAAGAGACCCAGTACTTC
-,TRBV7-3,TRBJ2-6,TRBD1,CASSLRGQGSGANVLTF,TGTGCCAGCAGCCTCAGGGGGCAGGGCTCTGGGGCCAACGTCCTGACTTTC
-,TRBV11-3,TRBJ2-5,-,CASSQPRTLQETQYF,TGTGCCAGCAGTCAGCCCAGGACACTCCAAGAGACCCAGTACTTC
once,TRBV6-1,TRBJ2-7,-,CASSDRAGEQYF,TGTGCCAGCAGTGACAGGGCTGGGGAGCAGTACTTC
once,TRBV19,TRBJ2-3,-,CASSAPTDTQYF,TGTGCCAGTAGTGCCCCCACAGATACGCAGTATTTT
-,TRBV6-5,TRBJ1-3,TRBD1,CASHPQGAAGNTIYF,TGTGCCAGCCATCCACAGGGGGCGGCTGGAAACACCATATATTTT
-,TRBV5-5,TRBJ1-6,-,CASSLVGDNSPLHF,TGTGCCAGCAGCTTGGTAGGGGACAATTCACCCCTCCACTTT
-,TRBV18,TRBJ2-5,-,CASSPPGVMETQYF,TGTGCCAGCTCACCACCTGGGGTAATGGAGACCCAGTACTTC
-,TRBV28,TRBJ1-4,TRBD1,CASISVIRGGSLATNEKLFF,TGTGCCAGCATCTCAGTCATCAGGGGGGGAAGCCTTGCAACTAATGAAAAACTGTTTTTT
-,TRBV20-1,TRBJ1-6,-,CSAGGLNGWHF,TGCAGTGCGGGCGGTCTTAACGGGTGGCACTTT
-,TRBV7-8,TRBJ2-3,-,CASSSYVGGVRTDTQYF,TGTGCCAGCAGCTCCTACGTTGGCGGGGTGCGCACAGATACGCAGTATTTT
-,TRBV30,TRBJ1-5,-,CAWSVPSAISNQPQHF,TGTGCCTGGAGTGTACCGTCGGCGATTAGCAATCAGCCCCAGCATTTT
-,TRBV5-8,TRBJ1-5,-,CASSLEGPINQPQHF,TGTGCCAGCAGCTTGGAAGGACCGATCAATCAGCCCCAGCATTTT
-,TRBV4-1,TRBJ1-5,-,CASSQVPGAGQPQHF,TGCGCCAGCAGCCAAGTACCAGGGGCAGGGCAGCCCCAGCATTTT